The 18 T cell receptor beta chains below come from one sample, sequenced in a study of blood T cell repertoires in COVID-19. Data came from immunoSEQ multiplex PCR; TCRdb stores just in-frame clones and leaves some out. The profile shows some 180,000 clones, about 80% of them singletons. Sequenced sample: peripheral blood. The receptor source for this set is a man between 70 and 80 years old with active or convalescent COVID-19.

The chain carries TRBV4-3 and TRBJ2-3; the D is unclear. The CDR3 consists of 13 residues. Germline lookup yields CDR1 LGHNA and CDR2 YSLEER. Trimming shortened V by 0 bases and J by 6 bases, and 7 bases separated the two germline ends. The DNA for the CDR3 is TGCGCCAGCAGCCAAGAACCAGCGGATACGCAGTATTTT. The encoded protein is CASSQEPADTQYF.

This clone came up once. V is TRBV4-1 and J is TRBJ2-1; 8 nucleotides line up with TRBD2. Germline V gene lookup returns CDR1 MGHRA and CDR2 YSYEKL. The CDR3 runs to 17 residues. The ends lost 0 bases at V and 0 bases at J; junction bases unmatched: 4. The CDR3, as DNA: TGCGCCAGCAGCCAAGATTTAGCGGGGAGCTCCTACAATGAGCAGTTCTTC. Its translation: CASSQDLAGSSYNEQFF.

The rearrangement links TRBV6-5 to TRBJ2-2, with TRBD2 matching 9 bases. Per the germline V gene, CDR1 is MNHEY and CDR2 is SVGAGI. Trimming cost V 0 bases and J 7 bases; bases outside gene matches: 6. The CDR3 runs to 16 residues. In DNA, the CDR3 is TGTGCCAGCAGTTACTCCGGCGGGAGGGCGAACGGGGAGCTGTTTTTT. Translated: CASSYSGGRANGELFF.

This chain connects TRBV4-3 to TRBJ2-1; 7 bases agree with TRBD2. The V segment lost 2 bases and the J segment 8 bases; nucleotides outside the gene matches: 18. The CDR3 runs to 18 residues. Germline-derived CDR1 and CDR2 are LGHNA and YSLEER. This CDR3 reads CASSQFMEAGEERDEQFF. The CDR3 region has the DNA TGCGCCAGCAGCCAATTTATGGAGGCGGGGGAGGAAAGGGATGAGCAGTTCTTC.

This clone appeared once. CDR3 sequence: CATSDSRASVTYNEQFF. The CDR3 nucleotides read TGTGCCACCAGTGATTCCCGAGCTAGCGTTACCTACAATGAGCAGTTCTTC. V and J are TRBV24-1 and TRBJ2-1; a possible D gene is TRBD2 (6 bases). Deletions cut 2 bases from V and 2 bases from J, with 15 bases between. From germline, CDR1 is KGHDR and CDR2 SFDVKD. The CDR3 contains 17 residues.

This chain joins TRBV7-3 and TRBJ2-1; 11 bases match TRBD2. V lost 5 bases and J lost 4; bases outside the gene matches: 4. The CDR3 contains 15 residues. The germline V gene has CDR1 SGHTA and CDR2 FQGTGA. CDR3 loop: CASSPSGRTYNEQFF. The CDR3 DNA is TGTGCCAGCAGCCCTAGCGGGAGGACATACAATGAGCAGTTCTTC. Using reference TRBV7-3 and TRBJ2-1 for the parts outside the CDR3, the full variable domain is GAGVSQTPSNKVTEKGKYVELRCDPISGHTALYWYRQSLGQGPEFLIYFQGTGAADDSGLPNDRFFAVRPEGSVSTLKIQRTERGDSAVYLCASSPSGRTYNEQFFGPGTRLTVL.

The CDR3 nucleotides are TGTGCCAGCAGTTACCGGGGACACATCGGGGAGCTGTTTTTT. This translates into CASSYRGHIGELFF. This chain connects TRBV6-5 to TRBJ2-2; TRBD1 might be the D (6 bases). The V end lost 2 bases, the J end lost 7 bases, and 11 bases lay between the germline ends. Per the germline V gene, CDR1 is MNHEY and CDR2 is SVGAGI. CDR3 length equals 14 residues.

V is TRBV5-4 and J is TRBJ1-6; 8 bases are a match to TRBD1. The J segment lost 9 bases and the V segment lost 1 base, leaving 9 bases of the junction unmatched. CDR3 length: 16 amino acids. Germline V gene data show CDR1 as SGHNT and CDR2 as YYREEE (reference sequence). CDR3 residues: CASSLTGQGGGSPLHF. CDR3 DNA sequence: TGTGCCAGCAGCTTGACCGGACAGGGAGGGGGTTCACCCCTCCACTTT.

The chain joins TRBV29-1 to TRBJ2-7; TRBD1 matches 7 bases. The CDR3 runs 13 residues. CDR1 and CDR2 (germline): SQVTM, ANQGSEA. The V and J ends lost 3 bases and 3 bases, in that order; junction bases with no gene match: 5. CDR3 bases: TGCAGCGTTGAGGACCGGGACAGCTACGAGCAGTACTTC. This codes for CSVEDRDSYEQYF.

J is TRBJ2-3 and V is TRBV2; maybe TRBD1 (6 bases). This CDR3 region has 16 residues. The V end was cut by 5 bases, the J end by 6 bases, with 21 bases between. Germline CDR1 and CDR2: SNHLY and FYNNEI. This chain's CDR3 is CASSRSSTGSFDTQYF. In nucleotides, the CDR3 is TGTGCCAGCAGTCGCTCCTCGACAGGTTCCTTCGATACGCAGTATTTT.

The CDR3: CSASQDRGHYEQYF. In nucleotides, the CDR3 is TGCAGTGCTAGTCAGGACAGGGGGCACTACGAGCAGTACTTC. The genes are TRBV20-1 and TRBJ2-7; 11 nucleotides match TRBD1. The germline V gene encodes CDR1 DFQATT and CDR2 SNEGSKA (reference sequence). The CDR3 has 14 residues. The V gene end was trimmed by 3 bases and the J gene end by 3 bases; junction bases not matched to a gene: 4.

The chain recombines TRBV28 with TRBJ1-2, with a tentative D call TRBD1 (5 bases). The ends were cut back, 4 bases at V and 0 bases at J, with 15 bases in the middle. The CDR3 runs to 16 residues. Germline V gene data show CDR1 as MDHEN and CDR2 as SYDVKM. The CDR3 DNA reads TGTGCCAGCAGTTCCCTCCCACCGGACACTAACTATGGCTACACCTTC. This sequence encodes CASSSLPPDTNYGYTF.

V gene TRBV6-6 combines with J gene TRBJ2-6; 8 bases are a match to TRBD1. The CDR3 spans 18 residues. Per the germline V gene, CDR1 is MNHNY and CDR2 is SVGAGI (reference sequence). Trimming at V came to 5 bases and at J to 0 bases, leaving 9 bases not matched to a gene. Here the CDR3 reads CASSPTGGPTSGANVLTF. DNA of the CDR3: TGTGCCAGCAGTCCTACAGGGGGGCCCACCTCTGGGGCCAACGTCCTGACTTTC.

This rearrangement joins TRBV15 to TRBJ1-6, with D tentatively TRBD1 (6 bases). The CDR3 has 20 residues. Germline assignment: CDR1 LNHNV and CDR2 YYDKDF (reference sequence). Trimming cost V 0 bases and J 10 bases, with 28 bases left between them. The CDR3 region is CATSRDALFDRPKGGSPLHF. The CDR3 nucleotides are TGTGCCACCAGCAGAGATGCCCTCTTCGACAGGCCTAAGGGTGGGTCACCCCTCCACTTT.

The CDR3 DNA follows: TGCAGCGCCTCCGGGACAGGGGGCCATCCGCCGTACTTC. Its translation is CSASGTGGHPPYF. The chain joins TRBV29-1 to TRBJ2-7; 12 bases fit TRBD1. CDR1 and CDR2 (germline): SQVTM, ANQGSEA. V lost 7 bases to trimming and J lost 12 bases; unmatched junction nucleotides: 13. This CDR3 contains 13 residues.

This clone was found a few times. The V call is TRBV15, the J call TRBJ2-7; possibly TRBD2 for D (6 bases). V shed 8 bases and J shed 5 bases, with 19 bases lying between them. CDR3 length equals 14 residues. Germline loops: CDR1 LNHNV, CDR2 YYDKDF (reference sequence). The CDR3 nucleotides read TGTGCCACCGGGAGGTCTGCCGTCAGGAACGAGCAGTACTTC. Its protein product is CATGRSAVRNEQYF.

The chain uses TRBV27 and TRBJ1-1, with D perhaps matching TRBD1 (5 bases). This CDR3 is 14 amino acids long. V lost 5 bases, J lost 0 bases, and 10 bases lay in between. Germline V gene lookup returns CDR1 MNHEY and CDR2 SMNVEV (reference sequence). The CDR3 DNA reads TGTGCCAGCAGTCTGACAGCGTTGAACACTGAAGCTTTCTTT. It translates to CASSLTALNTEAFF.

V and J are TRBV5-1 and TRBJ2-1; 10 nucleotides agree with TRBD2. V lost 7 bases to trimming and J lost 0 bases; unmatched junction nucleotides: 13. This CDR3 is 18 amino acids long. The V gene's germline CDR1 is SGHRS and CDR2 YFSETQ. As DNA, the CDR3 is TGCGCCAGCCAGGGGGGGCTAGCGGGAGTGAGCTCCTACAATGAGCAGTTCTTC. Translating gives CASQGGLAGVSSYNEQFF.